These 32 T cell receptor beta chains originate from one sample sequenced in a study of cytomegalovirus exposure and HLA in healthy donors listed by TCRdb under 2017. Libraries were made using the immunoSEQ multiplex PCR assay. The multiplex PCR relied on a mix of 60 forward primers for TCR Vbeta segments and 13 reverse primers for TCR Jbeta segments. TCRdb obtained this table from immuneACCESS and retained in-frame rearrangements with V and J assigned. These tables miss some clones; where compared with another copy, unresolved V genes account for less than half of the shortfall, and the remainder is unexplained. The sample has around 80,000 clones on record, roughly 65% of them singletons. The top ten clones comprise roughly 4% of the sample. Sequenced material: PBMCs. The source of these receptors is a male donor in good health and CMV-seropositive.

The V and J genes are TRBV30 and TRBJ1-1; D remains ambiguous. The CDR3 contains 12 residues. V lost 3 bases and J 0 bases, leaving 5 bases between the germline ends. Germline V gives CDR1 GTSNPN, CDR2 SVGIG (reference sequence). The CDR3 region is CAWSYMNTEAFF. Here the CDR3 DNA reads TGTGCCTGGAGCTATATGAACACTGAAGCTTTCTTT.

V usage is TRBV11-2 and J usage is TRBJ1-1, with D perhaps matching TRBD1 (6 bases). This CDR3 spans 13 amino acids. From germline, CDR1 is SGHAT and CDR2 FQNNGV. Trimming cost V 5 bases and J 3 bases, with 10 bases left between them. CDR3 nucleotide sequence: TGTGCCAGCAGCCCCAGGGGCTACACTGAAGCTTTCTTT. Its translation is CASSPRGYTEAFF.

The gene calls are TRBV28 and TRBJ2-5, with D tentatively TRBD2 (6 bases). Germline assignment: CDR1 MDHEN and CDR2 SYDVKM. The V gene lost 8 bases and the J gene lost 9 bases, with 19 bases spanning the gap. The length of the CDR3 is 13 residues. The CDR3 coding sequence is TGTGCCAGCCTTAGGGACGGGGGTGGGGCCCAGTACTTC. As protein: CASLRDGGGAQYF.

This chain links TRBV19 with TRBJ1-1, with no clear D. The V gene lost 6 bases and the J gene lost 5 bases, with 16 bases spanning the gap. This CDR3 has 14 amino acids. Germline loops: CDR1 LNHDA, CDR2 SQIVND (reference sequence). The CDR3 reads CASRSDGLRTEAFF. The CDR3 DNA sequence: TGTGCCAGTAGATCCGACGGCCTGAGGACTGAAGCTTTCTTT.

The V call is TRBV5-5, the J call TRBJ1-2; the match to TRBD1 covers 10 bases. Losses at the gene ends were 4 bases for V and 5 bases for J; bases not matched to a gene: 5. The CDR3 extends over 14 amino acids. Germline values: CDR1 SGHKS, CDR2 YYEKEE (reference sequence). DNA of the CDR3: TGTGCCAGCAGCCCCCGGGACAGGGGTTATGGCTACACCTTC. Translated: CASSPRDRGYGYTF.

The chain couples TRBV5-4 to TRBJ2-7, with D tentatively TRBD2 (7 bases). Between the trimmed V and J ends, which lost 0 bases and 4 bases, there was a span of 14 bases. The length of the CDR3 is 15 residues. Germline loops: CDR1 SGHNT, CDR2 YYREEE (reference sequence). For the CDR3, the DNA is TGTGCCAGCAGCTTGGGTCCCGGGGGGCAGTACGAGCAGTACTTC. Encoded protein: CASSLGPGGQYEQYF.

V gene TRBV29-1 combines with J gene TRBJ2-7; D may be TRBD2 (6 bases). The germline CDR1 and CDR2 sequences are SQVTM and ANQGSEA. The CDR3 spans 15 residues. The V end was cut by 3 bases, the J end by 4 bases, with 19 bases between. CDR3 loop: CSVDVGAPEGYEQYF. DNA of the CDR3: TGCAGCGTTGACGTGGGTGCTCCGGAGGGGTACGAGCAGTACTTC.

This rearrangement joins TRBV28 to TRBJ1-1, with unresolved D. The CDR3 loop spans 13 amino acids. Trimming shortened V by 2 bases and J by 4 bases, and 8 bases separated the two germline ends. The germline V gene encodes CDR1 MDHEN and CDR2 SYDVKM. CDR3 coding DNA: TGTGCCAGCAGTTTAAGCAGGCTCACTGAAGCTTTCTTT. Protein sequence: CASSLSRLTEAFF.

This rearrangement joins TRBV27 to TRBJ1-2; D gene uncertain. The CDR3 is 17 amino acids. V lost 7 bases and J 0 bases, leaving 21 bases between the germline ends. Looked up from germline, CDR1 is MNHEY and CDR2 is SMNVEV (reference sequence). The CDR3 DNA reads TGTGCCAGCAACCCCAGGCCCATCCCTCGAGCTAACTATGGCTACACCTTC. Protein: CASNPRPIPRANYGYTF.

CDR3 sequence (DNA): TGTGCCAGCTCACCCGCAGGTCTTGATGGCTACACCTTC. This gives the protein CASSPAGLDGYTF. The chain recombines TRBV18 with TRBJ1-2; D uncertain. Trimming removed 3 bases at V and 6 bases at J, with 11 bases between. This CDR3 comprises 13 residues. Germline CDR1 reads KGHSH; CDR2 reads LQKENI.

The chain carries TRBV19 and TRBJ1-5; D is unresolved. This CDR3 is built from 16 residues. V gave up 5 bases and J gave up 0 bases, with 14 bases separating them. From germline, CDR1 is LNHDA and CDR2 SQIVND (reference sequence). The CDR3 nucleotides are TGTGCCAGTAGTCTTGCCCGAAGCTATAGCAATCAGCCCCAGCATTTT. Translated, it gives CASSLARSYSNQPQHF.

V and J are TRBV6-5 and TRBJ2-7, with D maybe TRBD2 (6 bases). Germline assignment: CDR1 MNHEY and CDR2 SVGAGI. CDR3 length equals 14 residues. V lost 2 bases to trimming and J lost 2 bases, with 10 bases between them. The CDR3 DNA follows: TGTGCCAGCAGTTACGGGGGGACGACCTACGAGCAGTACTTC. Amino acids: CASSYGGTTYEQYF.

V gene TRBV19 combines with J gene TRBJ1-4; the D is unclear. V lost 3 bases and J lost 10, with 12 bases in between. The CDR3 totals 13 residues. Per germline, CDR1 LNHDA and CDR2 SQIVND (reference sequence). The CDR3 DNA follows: TGTGCCAGTAGTATTCAGGCAGCCGGAAAACTGTTTTTT. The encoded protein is CASSIQAAGKLFF.

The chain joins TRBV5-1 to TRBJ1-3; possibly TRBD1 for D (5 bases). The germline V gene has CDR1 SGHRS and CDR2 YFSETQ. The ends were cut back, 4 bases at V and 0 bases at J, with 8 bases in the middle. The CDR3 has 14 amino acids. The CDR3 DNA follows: TGCGCCAGCAGCCCCGACAGCTCTGGAAACACCATATATTTT. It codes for CASSPDSSGNTIYF. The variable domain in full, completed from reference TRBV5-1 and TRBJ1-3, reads KAGVTQTPRYLIKTRGQQVTLSCSPISGHRSVSWYQQTPGQGLQFLFEYFSETQRNKGNFPGRFSGRQFSNSRSEMNVSTLELGDSALYLCASSPDSSGNTIYFGEGSWLTVV.

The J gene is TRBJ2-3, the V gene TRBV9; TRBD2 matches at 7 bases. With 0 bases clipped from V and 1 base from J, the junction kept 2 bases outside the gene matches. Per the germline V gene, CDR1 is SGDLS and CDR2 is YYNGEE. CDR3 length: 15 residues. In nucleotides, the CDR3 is TGTGCCAGCAGCGTAGTTGCGGGGGGCACAGATACGCAGTATTTT. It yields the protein CASSVVAGGTDTQYF.

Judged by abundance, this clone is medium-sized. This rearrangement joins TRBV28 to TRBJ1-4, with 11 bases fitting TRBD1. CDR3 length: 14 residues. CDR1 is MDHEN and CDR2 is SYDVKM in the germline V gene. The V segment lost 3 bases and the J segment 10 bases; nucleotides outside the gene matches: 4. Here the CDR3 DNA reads TGTGCCAGCAGTTTGGACAGGGGGCTCTCAAAACTGTTTTTT. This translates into CASSLDRGLSKLFF. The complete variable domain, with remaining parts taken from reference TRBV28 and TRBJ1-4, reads DVKVTQSSRYLVKRTGEKVFLECVQDMDHENMFWYRQDPGLGLRLIYFSYDVKMKEKGDIPEGYSVSREKKERFSLILESASTNQTSMYLCASSLDRGLSKLFFGSGTQLSVL.

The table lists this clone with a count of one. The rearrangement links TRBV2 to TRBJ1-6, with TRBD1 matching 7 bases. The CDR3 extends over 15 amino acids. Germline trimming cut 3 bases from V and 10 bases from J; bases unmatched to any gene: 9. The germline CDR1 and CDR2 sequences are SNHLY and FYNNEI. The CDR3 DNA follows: TGTGCCAGCAGTGAGGACGGACAGGTGGGATCACCCCTCCACTTT. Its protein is CASSEDGQVGSPLHF.

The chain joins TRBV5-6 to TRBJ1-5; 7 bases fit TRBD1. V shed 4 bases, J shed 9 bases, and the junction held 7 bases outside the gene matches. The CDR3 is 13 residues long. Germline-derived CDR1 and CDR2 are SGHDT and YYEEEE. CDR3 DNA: TGTGCCAGCAGCCCCGGTAGGGACAGGCCCCAGCATTTT. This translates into CASSPGRDRPQHF.

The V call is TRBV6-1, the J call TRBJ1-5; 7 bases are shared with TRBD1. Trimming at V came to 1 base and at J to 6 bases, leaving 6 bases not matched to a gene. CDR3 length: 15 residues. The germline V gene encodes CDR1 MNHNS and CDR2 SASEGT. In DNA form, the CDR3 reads TGTGCCAGCAGTGAAGGAGGGGGCGGCGGTCAGCCCCAGCATTTT. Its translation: CASSEGGGGGQPQHF.

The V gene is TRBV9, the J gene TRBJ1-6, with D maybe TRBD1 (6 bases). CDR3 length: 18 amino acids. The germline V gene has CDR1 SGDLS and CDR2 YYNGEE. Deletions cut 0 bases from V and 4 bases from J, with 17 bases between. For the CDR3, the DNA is TGTGCCAGCAGCGTAGCTCCGGGGACAAGAGGGTATAATTCACCCCTCCACTTT. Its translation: CASSVAPGTRGYNSPLHF.

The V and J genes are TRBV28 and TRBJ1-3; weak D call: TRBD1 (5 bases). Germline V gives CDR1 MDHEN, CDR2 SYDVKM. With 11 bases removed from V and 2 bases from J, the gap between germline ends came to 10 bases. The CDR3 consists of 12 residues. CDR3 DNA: TGTGCCCGGGGGGGACCTGGAAACACCATATATTTT. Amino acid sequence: CARGGPGNTIYF.

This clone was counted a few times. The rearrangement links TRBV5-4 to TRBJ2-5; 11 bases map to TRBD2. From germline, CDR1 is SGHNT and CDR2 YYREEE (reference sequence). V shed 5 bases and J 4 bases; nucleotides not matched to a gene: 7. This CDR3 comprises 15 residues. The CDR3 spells CASSRPGLAGETQYF. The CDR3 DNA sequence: TGTGCCAGCAGTCGCCCTGGACTAGCGGGAGAGACCCAGTACTTC.

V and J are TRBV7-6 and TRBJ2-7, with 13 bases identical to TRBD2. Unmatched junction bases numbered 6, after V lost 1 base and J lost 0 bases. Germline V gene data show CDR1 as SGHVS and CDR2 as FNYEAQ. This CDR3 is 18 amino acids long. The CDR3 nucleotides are TGTGCCAGCAGCTTAGGGGAACTAGCGGGGGGGGCCTCCTACGAGCAGTACTTC. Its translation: CASSLGELAGGASYEQYF.

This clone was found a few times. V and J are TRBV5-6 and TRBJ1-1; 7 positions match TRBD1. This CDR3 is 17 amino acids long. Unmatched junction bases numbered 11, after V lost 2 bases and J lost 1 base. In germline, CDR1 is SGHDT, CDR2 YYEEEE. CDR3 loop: CASSFTPGGSRNTEAFF. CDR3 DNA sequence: TGTGCCAGCAGCTTTACCCCAGGGGGGTCGAGGAACACTGAAGCTTTCTTT.

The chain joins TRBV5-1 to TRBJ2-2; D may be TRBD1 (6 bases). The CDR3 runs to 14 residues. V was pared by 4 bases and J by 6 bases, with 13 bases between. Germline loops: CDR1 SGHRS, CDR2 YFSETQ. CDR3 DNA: TGCGCCAGCAGCCCCGGACAGCGACCCGGGGAGCTGTTTTTT. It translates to CASSPGQRPGELFF.

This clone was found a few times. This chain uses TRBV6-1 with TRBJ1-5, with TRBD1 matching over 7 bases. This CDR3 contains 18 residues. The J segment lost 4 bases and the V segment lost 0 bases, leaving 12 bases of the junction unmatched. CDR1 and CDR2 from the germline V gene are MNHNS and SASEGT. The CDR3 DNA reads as TGTGCCAGCAGTGAAGCGCCAGGGGGACAAGATCCTAATCAGCCCCAGCATTTT. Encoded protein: CASSEAPGGQDPNQPQHF.

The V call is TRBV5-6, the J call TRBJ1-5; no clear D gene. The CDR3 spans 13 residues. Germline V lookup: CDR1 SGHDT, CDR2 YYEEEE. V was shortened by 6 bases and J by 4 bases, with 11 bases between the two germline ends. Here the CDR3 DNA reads TGTGCCAGCAACTTTGCGGGTAATCAGCCCCAGCATTTT. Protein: CASNFAGNQPQHF.

CDR3 loop: CASSPETGQGADPNEQYF. The CDR3 DNA sequence: TGCGCCAGCAGCCCTGAGACGGGACAGGGTGCCGACCCGAACGAGCAGTACTTC. The chain recombines TRBV23-1 with TRBJ2-7; the match to TRBD1 covers 9 bases. TRBV23-1 is flagged as an ORF with uncertain function. This CDR3 has 18 amino acids. J gave up 5 bases and V 6 bases, and 20 bases lay outside the gene matches.

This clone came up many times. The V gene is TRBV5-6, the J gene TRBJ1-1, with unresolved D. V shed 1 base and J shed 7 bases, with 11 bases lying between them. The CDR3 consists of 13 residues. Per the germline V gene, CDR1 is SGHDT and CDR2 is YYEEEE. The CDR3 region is CASSLSAGLEAFF. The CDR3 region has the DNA TGTGCCAGCAGCTTGAGTGCTGGGCTTGAAGCTTTCTTT.

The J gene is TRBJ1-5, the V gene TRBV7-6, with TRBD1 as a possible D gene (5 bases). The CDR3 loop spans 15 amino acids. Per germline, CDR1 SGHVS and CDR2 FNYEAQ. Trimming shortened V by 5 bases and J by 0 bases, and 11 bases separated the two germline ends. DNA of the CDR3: TGTGCCAGCAGCCCAGGAGGGGATAGCAATCAGCCCCAGCATTTT. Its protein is CASSPGGDSNQPQHF. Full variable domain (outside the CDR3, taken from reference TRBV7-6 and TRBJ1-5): GAGVSQSPRYKVTKRGQDVALRCDPISGHVSLYWYRQALGQGPEFLTYFNYEAQQDKSGLPNDRFSAERPEGSISTLTIQRTEQRDSAMYRCASSPGGDSNQPQHFGDGTRLSIL.

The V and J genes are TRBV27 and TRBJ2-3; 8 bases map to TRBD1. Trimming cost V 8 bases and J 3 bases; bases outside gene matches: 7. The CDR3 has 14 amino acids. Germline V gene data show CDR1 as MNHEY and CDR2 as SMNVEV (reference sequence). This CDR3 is CASGTTGGTDTQYF. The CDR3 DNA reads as TGTGCCAGCGGAACTACAGGGGGAACAGATACGCAGTATTTT.

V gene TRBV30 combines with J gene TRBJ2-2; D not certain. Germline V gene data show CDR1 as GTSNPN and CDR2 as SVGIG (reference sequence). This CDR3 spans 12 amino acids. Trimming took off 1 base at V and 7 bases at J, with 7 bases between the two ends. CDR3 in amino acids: CAWSGVVGELFF. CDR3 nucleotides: TGTGCCTGGAGTGGAGTTGTCGGGGAGCTGTTTTTT.